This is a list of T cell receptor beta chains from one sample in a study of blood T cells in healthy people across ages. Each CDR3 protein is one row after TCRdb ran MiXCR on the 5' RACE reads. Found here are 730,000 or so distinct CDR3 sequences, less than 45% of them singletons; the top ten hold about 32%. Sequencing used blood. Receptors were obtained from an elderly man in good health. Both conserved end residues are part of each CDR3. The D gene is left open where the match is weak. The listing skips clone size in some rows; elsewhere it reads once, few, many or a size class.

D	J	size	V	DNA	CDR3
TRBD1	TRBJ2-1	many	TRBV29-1	TGCAGCGCCCCGGGACAGGGACACAATGAGCAGTTCTTC	CSAPGQGHNEQFF
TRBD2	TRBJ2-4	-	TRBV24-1	TGTGCCACCAGTGACCGGACTAGCGGGAGGGCCTACAATGAGCAGTACTTC	CATSDRTSGRAYNEQYF
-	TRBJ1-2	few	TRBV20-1	TGCAGTGCTGCCCGGGAGAGAAACTATGGCTACACCTTC	CSAARERNYGYTF
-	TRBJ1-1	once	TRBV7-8	TGTGCCAGCACCCCTTGGGGACCGCAGAGGTTCACTGAAGCTTTCTTT	CASTPWGPQRFTEAFF
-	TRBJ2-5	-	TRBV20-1	TGCAGTGCCACCCCAAGGCTCCCCGTGGGCAAGGAGCAGTACTTC	CSATPRLPVGKEQYF
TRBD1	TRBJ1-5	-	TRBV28	TGCGCCAGCAGTCAAGGGACAGGGGGACGTCAGCCCCAGCATTTT	CASSQGTGGRQPQHF
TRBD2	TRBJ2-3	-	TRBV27	TGTGCCAGCAGTGCTCCTGGACTAGCGGGAGATACGCAGTATTTT	CASSAPGLAGDTQYF
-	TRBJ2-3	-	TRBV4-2	TGTGCCAGCAGCCAAGAATGGCTAGGGAGCACAGATACGCAGTATTTT	CASSQEWLGSTDTQYF
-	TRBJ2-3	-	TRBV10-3	TGTGCCAGCAGTTCGACTCGGCCCAGCGGCACAGATACGCAGTATTTT	CASSSTRPSGTDTQYF
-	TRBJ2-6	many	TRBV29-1	TGCAGCGTTGTGGAAGCCTCTGGGGCCAACGTCCTGACTTTC	CSVVEASGANVLTF
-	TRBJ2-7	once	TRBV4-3	TGCGCCAGCAGCCAAGAATCCGTGTCCGAGCAGTACTTC	CASSQESVSEQYF
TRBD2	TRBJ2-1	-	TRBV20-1	TGCAGTGCTACTAGCGGGACCCTCTACAATGAGCAGTTCTTC	CSATSGTLYNEQFF
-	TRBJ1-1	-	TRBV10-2	TGCGCCAGCAGTGCAGGGGATACTGAAGCTTTCTTT	CASSAGDTEAFF
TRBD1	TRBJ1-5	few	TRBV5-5	TGTGCCAGCAGCTCCGATACAGGGGGCCATCAGCCCCAGCATTTT	CASSSDTGGHQPQHF
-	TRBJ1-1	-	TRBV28	TGTGCCAGCAGTTTCGGCAGGAGGAACACTGAAGCTTTCTTT	CASSFGRRNTEAFF
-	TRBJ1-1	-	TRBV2	TGTGCCAGCAGCTCCTTAGGCACTGAAGCTTTCTTT	CASSSLGTEAFF
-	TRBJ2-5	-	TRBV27	TGTGCCAGCAGTTTAGGCCGGGCCAATGGGGTAGAGACCCAGTACTTC	CASSLGRANGVETQYF
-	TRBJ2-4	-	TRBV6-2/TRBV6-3	TGTGCCGGTCACACAGGGCTAGCCAAAAACATTCAGTACTTC	CAGHTGLAKNIQYF
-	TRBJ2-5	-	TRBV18	TGTGCCAGCTCACGGACAGACCAAGAGACCCAGTACTTC	CASSRTDQETQYF
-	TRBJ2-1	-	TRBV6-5	TGTGCCAGCAGCGGAATCCTGACGAATGCCTACAATGAGCAGTTCTTC	CASSGILTNAYNEQFF
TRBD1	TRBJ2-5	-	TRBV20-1	TGCAGTGCTAAGGGGACAGGGTCACCCCAAGAGACCCAGTACTTC	CSAKGTGSPQETQYF